The 22 T cell receptor beta chains below come from one sample, sequenced in a study of T cell repertoires in cytomegalovirus infection. Using its own MiXCR run on the reads, TCRdb lists one record per CDR3 protein. The data hold hundreds of thousands of distinct CDR3 sequences, with 20% to 25% observed a single time. The sample comprised CD8+ T cells from PBMCs. These receptors all come from a human donor in good health (CMV status not recorded). Some clones in this sample may be carry-over from other donors' samples.

This clonotype has a count of ten or more. V usage is TRBV7-9 and J usage is TRBJ2-3; possible D gene TRBD2, 5 bases. V was cut by 1 base and J by 4 bases, with 12 bases left in between. Germline-derived CDR1 and CDR2 are SEHNR and FQNEAQ (reference sequence). This CDR3 comprises 15 residues. In DNA, the CDR3 is TGTGCCAGCAGCTTAGACAGCGGTCGGTCAGATACGCAGTATTTT. It encodes CASSLDSGRSDTQYF.

This clonotype was observed many times. The chain joins TRBV12-3 or TRBV12-4 to TRBJ2-3; TRBD2 aligns across 10 bases. The CDR3 spans 17 residues. V was clipped by 6 bases and J by 6 bases; unmatched bases: 15. The CDR3 protein is CASRPHPGLAPSDTQYF. As DNA, the CDR3 is TGTGCCAGCAGACCCCACCCGGGACTAGCGCCCTCCGATACGCAGTATTTT.

This clonotype was seen repeatedly, ten times or more. The V and J genes are TRBV12-3 or TRBV12-4 and TRBJ2-7, with TRBD1 matching 7 bases. The V gene end was trimmed by 6 bases and the J gene end by 6 bases; junction bases not matched to a gene: 5. This CDR3 comprises 12 residues. In DNA form, the CDR3 reads TGTGCCAGCAGCCTGACAGGGAGCGAGCAGTACTTC. This codes for CASSLTGSEQYF.

The chain has TRBV13 and TRBJ2-3; the D gene is possibly TRBD2 (6 bases). Trimming left V 5 bases short and J 5 bases short, with 8 bases between. Looked up from germline, CDR1 is PRHDT and CDR2 is FYEKMQ (reference sequence). There are 12 residues in the CDR3. The chain's CDR3 is CASSPGLDTQYF. Written as DNA, the CDR3 is TGTGCCAGCAGCCCGGGACTAGATACGCAGTATTTT.

This chain uses TRBV20-1 with TRBJ2-7; D is perhaps TRBD1 or TRBD2 (5 bases each). The CDR3 has 12 residues. Germline assignment: CDR1 DFQATT and CDR2 SNEGSKA (reference sequence). V lost 1 base and J 3 bases, leaving 7 bases between the germline ends. The CDR3 reads CSARGDHYEQYF. The DNA of the CDR3 is TGCAGTGCTAGAGGGGACCACTACGAGCAGTACTTC.

V usage is TRBV5-1 and J usage is TRBJ2-3; D uncertain. The CDR3 is made up of 14 amino acids. Germline values: CDR1 SGHRS, CDR2 YFSETQ. Trimming pared 0 bases from V and 2 bases from J, leaving 7 bases between. The CDR3 region is CASSLGATTDTQYF. The CDR3 region has the DNA TGCGCCAGCAGCTTGGGAGCGACCACAGATACGCAGTATTTT.

This clonotype occurred many times. The gene calls are TRBV7-9 and TRBJ1-1, with D unclear. V was clipped by 0 bases and J by 0 bases, with 8 bases between them. The CDR3 sequence is 15 residues long. Germline-derived CDR1 and CDR2 are SEHNR and FQNEAQ (reference sequence). In DNA form, the CDR3 reads TGTGCCAGCAGCTTAGCAGGATACATGAACACTGAAGCTTTCTTT. The encoded protein is CASSLAGYMNTEAFF.

The rearrangement uses TRBV19 and TRBJ2-1, with 7 bases that match TRBD2. Germline trimming cut 4 bases from V and 3 bases from J; bases unmatched to any gene: 6. Per germline, CDR1 LNHDA and CDR2 SQIVND (reference sequence). The CDR3 consists of 15 residues. The CDR3 loop reads CASSRQAGNYNEQFF. The CDR3, as DNA: TGTGCCAGTAGTAGACAAGCGGGAAACTACAATGAGCAGTTCTTC. Full variable domain (remainder filled in from reference TRBV19 and TRBJ2-1): DGGITQSPKYLFRKEGQNVTLSCEQNLNHDAMYWYRQDPGQGLRLIYYSQIVNDFQKGDIAEGYSVSREKKESFPLTVTSAQKNPTAFYLCASSRQAGNYNEQFFGPGTRLTVL.

This clonotype was found a few times. V is TRBV29-1 and J is TRBJ1-1; no reliable D call. The V gene lost 2 bases and the J gene lost 13 bases, with 14 bases spanning the gap. This CDR3 comprises 11 residues. The V gene's germline CDR1 is SQVTM and CDR2 ANQGSEA. CDR3: CSVELTGRVFF. The CDR3 DNA reads TGCAGCGTTGAACTGACCGGTCGGGTTTTCTTT.

This chain uses TRBV5-6 with TRBJ1-1; tentative D call: TRBD1 (6 bases). CDR1 is SGHDT, CDR2 YYEEEE, per germline. The CDR3 runs 16 residues. The ends were cut back, 3 bases at V and 3 bases at J, with 18 bases in the middle. The DNA of the CDR3 is TGTGCCAGCAGCTCCGCTAACAGGGAAGCGGACACTGAAGCTTTCTTT. This translates into CASSSANREADTEAFF.

This clonotype was observed at least ten times. The gene calls are TRBV5-4 and TRBJ1-1, with D hard to call. V lost 0 bases and J 1 base, leaving 7 bases between the germline ends. The CDR3 has 14 residues. Germline CDR1 SGHNT, CDR2 YYREEE (reference sequence). CDR3 residues: CASSLEAGNTEAFF. Here the CDR3 DNA reads TGTGCCAGCAGCTTGGAGGCGGGGAACACTGAAGCTTTCTTT. The variable domain in full, completed from reference TRBV5-4 and TRBJ1-1, reads ETGVTQSPTHLIKTRGQQVTLRCSSQSGHNTVSWYQQALGQGPQFIFQYYREEENGRGNFPPRFSGLQFPNYSSELNVNALELDDSALYLCASSLEAGNTEAFFGQGTRLTVV.

V is TRBV20-1 and J is TRBJ2-7; 10 bases map to TRBD1. In germline, CDR1 is DFQATT, CDR2 SNEGSKA (reference sequence). With 6 bases clipped from V and 6 bases from J, the junction kept 11 bases outside the gene matches. The length of the CDR3 is 14 residues. The CDR3 is CSAVPGTGELEQYF. In DNA form, the CDR3 reads TGCAGTGCCGTCCCCGGGACAGGGGAACTCGAGCAGTACTTC.

V usage is TRBV6-2 or TRBV6-3 and J usage is TRBJ2-1, with 9 bases that match TRBD1. Germline V gene lookup returns CDR1 MNHEY and CDR2 SVGEGT. The junction had 6 bases not matched to a gene; V was cut back by 7 bases and J by 8 bases. The CDR3 runs to 13 residues. This CDR3 reads CASKDRGGYEQFF. The CDR3 nucleotides read TGTGCCAGCAAGGACAGGGGCGGGTATGAGCAGTTCTTC.

The table lists this clonotype with many counts. The V gene is TRBV7-2, the J gene TRBJ2-1; no clear D. Between the trimmed V and J ends, which lost 1 base and 7 bases, there was a span of 17 bases. Looked up from germline, CDR1 is SGHTA and CDR2 is FQGNSA. There are 16 residues in the CDR3. CDR3 amino acids: CASSLEARAPGNEQFF. CDR3 DNA sequence: TGTGCCAGCAGCTTAGAGGCTAGGGCCCCCGGGAATGAGCAGTTCTTC.

This clonotype showed up just a few times. This rearrangement joins TRBV29-1 to TRBJ1-2; no definite D call. V lost 3 bases to trimming and J lost 4 bases, with 12 bases between them. This CDR3 comprises 13 residues. Per germline, CDR1 SQVTM and CDR2 ANQGSEA. The DNA of the CDR3 is TGCAGCGTTGAGGAGGCAACGAGCTATGGCTACACCTTC. This translates into CSVEEATSYGYTF.

This clonotype was detected ten times or more. The rearrangement joins TRBV7-2 to TRBJ2-3; D might be TRBD1 (5 bases). Germline V gives CDR1 SGHTA, CDR2 FQGNSA. The CDR3 runs 14 residues. V gave up 5 bases and J gave up 2 bases, with 11 bases separating them. CDR3 DNA: TGTGCCAGCAGCACCGCGGACAACACAGATACGCAGTATTTT. Translation gives CASSTADNTDTQYF. Using reference TRBV7-2 and TRBJ2-3 for the parts outside the CDR3, the full variable domain is GAGVSQSPSNKVTEKGKDVELRCDPISGHTALYWYRQSLGQGLEFLIYFQGNSAPDKSGLPSDRFSAERTGGSVSTLTIQRTQQEDSAVYLCASSTADNTDTQYFGPGTRLTVL.

This clonotype has a count of ten or more. This sequence joins TRBV27 and TRBJ2-5; a possible D gene is TRBD2 (5 bases). Per germline, CDR1 MNHEY and CDR2 SMNVEV (reference sequence). V was pared by 1 base and J by 5 bases, with 11 bases between. The CDR3 consists of 14 residues. In DNA, the CDR3 is TGTGCCAGCAGTTTATTTTCGGGATTGGAGACCCAGTACTTC. This translates into CASSLFSGLETQYF.

This clonotype showed up just a few times. The V and J genes are TRBV15 and TRBJ1-4; D call uncertain. The V and J ends lost 0 bases and 3 bases respectively, with 8 bases between them. The CDR3 spans 15 residues. The germline V gene has CDR1 LNHNV and CDR2 YYDKDF (reference sequence). This chain's CDR3 is CATSREVAANEKLFF. DNA for the CDR3: TGTGCCACCAGCAGAGAGGTCGCGGCTAATGAAAAACTGTTTTTT.

DNA of the CDR3: TGCAGTGCTAGAGAAGGCGGGTACGACGAGCAGTACTTC. Translation: CSAREGGYDEQYF. V and J are TRBV20-1 and TRBJ2-7; the D gene is possibly TRBD2 (5 bases). The ends were cut back, 0 bases at V and 5 bases at J, with 11 bases in the middle. CDR3 length: 13 residues. Germline CDR1 and CDR2: DFQATT and SNEGSKA (reference sequence).

The chain couples TRBV12-3 or TRBV12-4 to TRBJ2-1; possibly TRBD2 for D (6 bases). The germline V and J ends were trimmed by 3 bases and 0 bases, with 15 bases remaining between them. The CDR3 runs 17 residues. The CDR3: CASSFQSRGSSYNEQFF. CDR3 bases: TGTGCCAGCAGTTTCCAATCCCGGGGGAGCTCCTACAATGAGCAGTTCTTC.

This clonotype was seen at least ten times. This chain uses TRBV4-1 with TRBJ2-3; 8 bases line up with TRBD2. This CDR3 comprises 15 residues. V shed 4 bases, J shed 6 bases, and the junction held 9 bases outside the gene matches. Germline assignment: CDR1 MGHRA and CDR2 YSYEKL. Here the CDR3 reads CASSPGGPIGDTQYF. DNA for the CDR3: TGCGCCAGCAGCCCGGGGGGGCCCATCGGTGATACGCAGTATTTT.

The chain joins TRBV4-1 to TRBJ1-3; D gene unclear. Germline CDR1 reads MGHRA; CDR2 reads YSYEKL. V lost 0 bases, J lost 0 bases, and 3 bases lay in between. This CDR3 contains 14 residues. The CDR3 DNA is TGCGCCAGCAGCCAAGAGAGCTCTGGAAACACCATATATTTT. Protein product: CASSQESSGNTIYF.